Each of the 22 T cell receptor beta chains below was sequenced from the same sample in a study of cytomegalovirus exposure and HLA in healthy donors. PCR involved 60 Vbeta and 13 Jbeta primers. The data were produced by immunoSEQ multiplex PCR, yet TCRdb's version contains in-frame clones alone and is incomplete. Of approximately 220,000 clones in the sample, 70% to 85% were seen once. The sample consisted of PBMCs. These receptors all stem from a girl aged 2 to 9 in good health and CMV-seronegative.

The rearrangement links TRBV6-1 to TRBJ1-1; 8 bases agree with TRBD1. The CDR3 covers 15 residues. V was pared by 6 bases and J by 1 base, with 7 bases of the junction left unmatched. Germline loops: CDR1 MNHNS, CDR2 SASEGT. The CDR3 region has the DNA TGTGCCAGCAGCCTTCTCGGGACAGGGAACACTGAAGCTTTCTTT. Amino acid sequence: CASSLLGTGNTEAFF.

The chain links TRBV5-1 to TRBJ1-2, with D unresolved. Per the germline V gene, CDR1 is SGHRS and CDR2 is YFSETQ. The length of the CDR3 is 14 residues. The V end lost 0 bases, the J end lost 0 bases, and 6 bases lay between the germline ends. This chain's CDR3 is CASSLDGANYGYTF. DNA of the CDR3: TGCGCCAGCAGCTTGGATGGAGCTAACTATGGCTACACCTTC.

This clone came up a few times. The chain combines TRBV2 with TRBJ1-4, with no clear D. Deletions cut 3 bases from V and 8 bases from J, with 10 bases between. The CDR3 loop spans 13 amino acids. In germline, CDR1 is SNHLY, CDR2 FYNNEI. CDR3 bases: TGTGCCAGCAGTGACGCGTTCGGGGAAAAACTGTTTTTT. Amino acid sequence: CASSDAFGEKLFF.

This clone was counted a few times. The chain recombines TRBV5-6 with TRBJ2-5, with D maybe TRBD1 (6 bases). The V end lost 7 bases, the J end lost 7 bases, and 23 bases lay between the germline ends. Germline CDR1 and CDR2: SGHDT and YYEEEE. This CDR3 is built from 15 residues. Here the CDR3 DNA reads TGTGCCAGCGGCCGGGGCCCACAGGGAGAAGGGACCCAGTACTTC. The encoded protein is CASGRGPQGEGTQYF.

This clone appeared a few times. This chain's CDR3 is CAWSVRGAWNSPLHF. CDR3 DNA sequence: TGTGCCTGGAGTGTACGGGGGGCATGGAATTCACCCCTCCACTTT. V and J are TRBV30 and TRBJ1-6, with D tentatively TRBD1 (6 bases). Germline values: CDR1 GTSNPN, CDR2 SVGIG (reference sequence). CDR3 length equals 15 residues. V dropped 0 bases and J dropped 7 bases, with 13 bases sitting between them.

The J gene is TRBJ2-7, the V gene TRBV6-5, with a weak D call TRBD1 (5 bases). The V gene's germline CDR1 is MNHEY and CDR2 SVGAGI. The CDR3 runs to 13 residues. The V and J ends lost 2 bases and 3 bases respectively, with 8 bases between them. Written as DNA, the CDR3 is TGTGCCAGCAGTTACCGCCAGGGCTACGAGCAGTACTTC. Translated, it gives CASSYRQGYEQYF.

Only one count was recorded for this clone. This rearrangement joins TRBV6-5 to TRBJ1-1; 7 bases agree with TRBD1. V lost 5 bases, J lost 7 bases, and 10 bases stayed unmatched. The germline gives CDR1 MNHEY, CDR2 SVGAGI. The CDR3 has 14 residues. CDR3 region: CASSPFDREVEAFF. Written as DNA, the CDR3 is TGTGCCAGCAGTCCCTTTGACAGGGAGGTTGAAGCTTTCTTT.

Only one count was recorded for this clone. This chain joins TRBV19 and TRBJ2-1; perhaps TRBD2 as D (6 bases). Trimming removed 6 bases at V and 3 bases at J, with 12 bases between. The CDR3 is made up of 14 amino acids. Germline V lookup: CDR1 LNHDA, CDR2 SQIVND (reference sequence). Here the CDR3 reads CASRLDYYYNEQFF. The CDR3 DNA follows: TGTGCCAGTAGACTGGACTACTACTACAATGAGCAGTTCTTC.

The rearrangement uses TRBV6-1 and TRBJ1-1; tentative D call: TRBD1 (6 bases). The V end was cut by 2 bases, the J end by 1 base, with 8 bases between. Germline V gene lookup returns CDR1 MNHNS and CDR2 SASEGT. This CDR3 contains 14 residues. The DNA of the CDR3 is TGTGCCAGCAGTGAACAACAGGGGAACACTGAAGCTTTCTTT. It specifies CASSEQQGNTEAFF.

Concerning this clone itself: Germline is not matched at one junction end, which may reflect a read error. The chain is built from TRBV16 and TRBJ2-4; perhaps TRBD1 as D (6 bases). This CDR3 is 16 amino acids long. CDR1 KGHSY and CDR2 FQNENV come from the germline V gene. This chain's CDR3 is CASSQSLQGLTNIQYF. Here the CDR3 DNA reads TGTGCCAGCAGCCAATCTTTACAGGGCCTGACGAACATTCAGTACTTT.

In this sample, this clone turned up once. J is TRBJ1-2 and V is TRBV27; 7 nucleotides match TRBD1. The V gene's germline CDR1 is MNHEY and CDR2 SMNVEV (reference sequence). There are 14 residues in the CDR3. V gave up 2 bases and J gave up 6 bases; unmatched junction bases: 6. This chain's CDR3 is CASSLRRQGDGYTF. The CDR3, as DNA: TGTGCCAGCAGTTTAAGGCGACAGGGCGATGGCTACACCTTC.

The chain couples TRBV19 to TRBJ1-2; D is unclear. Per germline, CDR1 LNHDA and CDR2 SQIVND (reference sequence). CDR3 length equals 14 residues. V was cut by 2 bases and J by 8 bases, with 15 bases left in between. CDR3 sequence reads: CASSIRRQSGGYTF. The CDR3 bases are TGTGCCAGTAGTATAAGGAGGCAGTCAGGCGGCTACACCTTC.

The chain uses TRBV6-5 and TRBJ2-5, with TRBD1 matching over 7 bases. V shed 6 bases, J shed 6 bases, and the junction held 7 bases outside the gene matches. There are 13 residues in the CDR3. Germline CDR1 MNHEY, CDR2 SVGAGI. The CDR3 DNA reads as TGTGCCAGCAGCCAACAGGGGCCCAAGACCCAGTACTTC. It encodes CASSQQGPKTQYF.

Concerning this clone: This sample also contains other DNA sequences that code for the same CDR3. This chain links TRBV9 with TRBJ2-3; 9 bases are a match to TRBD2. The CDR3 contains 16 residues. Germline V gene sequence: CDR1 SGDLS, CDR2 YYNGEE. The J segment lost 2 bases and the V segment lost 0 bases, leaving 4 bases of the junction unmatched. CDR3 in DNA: TGTGCCAGCAGCGTAGGATTAGCGGGGGTCACAGATACGCAGTATTTT. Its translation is CASSVGLAGVTDTQYF.

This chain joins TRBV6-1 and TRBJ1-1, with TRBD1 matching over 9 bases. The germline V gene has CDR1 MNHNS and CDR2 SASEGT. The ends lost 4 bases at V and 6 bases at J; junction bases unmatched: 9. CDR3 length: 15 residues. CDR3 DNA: TGTGCCAGCAGTGTAAGGGACAGGGTTGACGCTGAAGCTTTCTTT. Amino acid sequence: CASSVRDRVDAEAFF.

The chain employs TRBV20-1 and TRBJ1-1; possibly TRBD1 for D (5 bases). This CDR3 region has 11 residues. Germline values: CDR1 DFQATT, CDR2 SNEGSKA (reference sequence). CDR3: CRAAGGTEAFF. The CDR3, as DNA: TGCAGGGCTGCGGGGGGCACTGAAGCTTTCTTT.

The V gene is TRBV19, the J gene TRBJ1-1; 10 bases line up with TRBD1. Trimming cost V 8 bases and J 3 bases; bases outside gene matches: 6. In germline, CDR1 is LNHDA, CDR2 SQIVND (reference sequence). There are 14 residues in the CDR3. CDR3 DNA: TGTGCCAGTCGACAGGGGGCGAGGGACACTGAAGCTTTCTTT. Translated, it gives CASRQGARDTEAFF. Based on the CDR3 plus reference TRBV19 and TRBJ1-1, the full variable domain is DGGITQSPKYLFRKEGQNVTLSCEQNLNHDAMYWYRQDPGQGLRLIYYSQIVNDFQKGDIAEGYSVSREKKESFPLTVTSAQKNPTAFYLCASRQGARDTEAFFGQGTRLTVV.

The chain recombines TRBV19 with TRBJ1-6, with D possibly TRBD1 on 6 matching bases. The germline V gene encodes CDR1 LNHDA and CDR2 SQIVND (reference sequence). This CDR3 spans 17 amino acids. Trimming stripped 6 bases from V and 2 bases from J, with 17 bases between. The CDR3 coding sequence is TGTGCCAGTAGCCCCGGGACATCTGCCCCCTATAATTCACCCCTCCACTTT. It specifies CASSPGTSAPYNSPLHF.

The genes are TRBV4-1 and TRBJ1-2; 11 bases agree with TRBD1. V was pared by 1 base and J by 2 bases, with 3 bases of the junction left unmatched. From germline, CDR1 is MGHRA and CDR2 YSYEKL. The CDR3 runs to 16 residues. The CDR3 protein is CASSQGRDRGNYGYTF. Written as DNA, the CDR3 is TGCGCCAGCAGCCAAGGGCGGGACAGGGGGAACTATGGCTACACCTTC.

CDR3: CASSLWEGSYEQYF. In DNA form, the CDR3 reads TGTGCCAGCAGCTTGTGGGAGGGCTCCTACGAGCAGTACTTC. The chain couples TRBV5-5 to TRBJ2-7; 7 bases map to TRBD2. Germline V gene sequence: CDR1 SGHKS, CDR2 YYEKEE (reference sequence). J gave up 0 bases and V 1 base, and 1 base lay outside the gene matches. The CDR3 is 14 amino acids.

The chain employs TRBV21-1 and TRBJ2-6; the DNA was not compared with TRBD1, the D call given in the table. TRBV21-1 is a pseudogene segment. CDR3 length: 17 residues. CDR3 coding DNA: TGTGCCAGCAGCGTTCGGGACATGAACTCTGGGGCCAACGTCCTGACTTTC. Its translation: CASSVRDMNSGANVLTF.

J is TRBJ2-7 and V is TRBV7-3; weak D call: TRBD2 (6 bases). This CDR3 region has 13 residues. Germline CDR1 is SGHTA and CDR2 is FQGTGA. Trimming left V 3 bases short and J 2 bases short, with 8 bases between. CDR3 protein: CASSLGGTYEQYF. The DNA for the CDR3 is TGTGCCAGCAGCTTGGGGGGAACCTACGAGCAGTACTTC.